These 20 T cell receptor beta chains were all obtained from the same sample, sequenced in a study of blood T cell repertoires in COVID-19. Profiling relied on immunoSEQ multiplex PCR, and the TCRdb table lists in-frame clones only, not all of them. There are 100,000 or so clones in the sample; approximately 90% occur only once, and roughly 0.99% lies in the top ten. The specimen was peripheral blood. These receptors were collected from a man aged 55 to 70 with acute or convalescent COVID-19.

The chain carries TRBV9 and TRBJ1-2, with TRBD1 as a possible D gene (6 bases). Germline V gives CDR1 SGDLS, CDR2 YYNGEE. The ends were cut back, 3 bases at V and 3 bases at J, with 12 bases in the middle. The CDR3 runs to 14 residues. The CDR3, as DNA: TGTGCCAGCAGCGCAGGGGATTCTGACTATGGCTACACCTTC. Translated: CASSAGDSDYGYTF.

The DNA for the CDR3 is TGTGCCAGCAGCTTAACAGGGGTATCGAACACTGAAGCTTTCTTT. Translating it yields CASSLTGVSNTEAFF. The chain is built from TRBV7-8 and TRBJ1-1; 7 bases map to TRBD1. This CDR3 is 15 amino acids long. Germline V gene data show CDR1 as SGHVS and CDR2 as FQNEAQ. Trimming took 2 bases from V and 1 from J; bases not matched to a gene: 4.

The V gene is TRBV11-2, the J gene TRBJ2-1; maybe TRBD1 (6 bases). Germline CDR1 reads SGHAT; CDR2 reads FQNNGV. The CDR3 contains 15 residues. Trimming left V 6 bases short and J 8 bases short, with 20 bases between. The CDR3 loop reads CASRLGYRALHEQFF. CDR3 DNA: TGTGCCAGCAGGCTCGGGTACAGGGCGCTGCATGAGCAGTTCTTC.

The chain combines TRBV10-3 with TRBJ1-3; maybe TRBD1 (6 bases). Germline loops: CDR1 ENHRY, CDR2 SYGVKD. The V gene lost 10 bases and the J gene lost 1 base, with 23 bases spanning the gap. This CDR3 comprises 17 residues. CDR3 DNA sequence: TGTGCCACCTCCCGGGACACCGTTAGAGTTTCTGGAAACACCATATATTTT. This codes for CATSRDTVRVSGNTIYF.

The chain couples TRBV4-1 to TRBJ1-5; TRBD1 might be the D (6 bases). CDR3 size: 15 residues. V lost 0 bases and J 9 bases, leaving 15 bases between the germline ends. Germline V CDR1 and CDR2: MGHRA, YSYEKL. The CDR3 DNA reads as TGCGCCAGCAGCCAAGAGGGACGGCCCAGGGGGCCCCAGCATTTT. Amino acid sequence: CASSQEGRPRGPQHF.

The rearrangement uses TRBV11-2 and TRBJ2-7, with D possibly matching TRBD1 (5 bases). V was clipped by 5 bases and J by 5 bases, with 13 bases between them. CDR1 is SGHAT and CDR2 is FQNNGV in the germline V gene. This CDR3 is built from 13 residues. CDR3 coding DNA: TGTGCCAGCAGCGCGCAGGGTAAGGACGAGCAGTACTTC. Its translation: CASSAQGKDEQYF.

The chain combines TRBV11-3 with TRBJ2-7, with D perhaps TRBD2 (5 bases). The CDR3 sequence is 14 residues long. Looked up from germline, CDR1 is SGHNT and CDR2 is YENEEA. With 3 bases removed from V and 7 bases from J, the gap between germline ends came to 16 bases. Written as DNA, the CDR3 is TGTGCCAGCAGCTTGGACTTGGCCGTAAGGGAGCAGTACTTC. Its protein product is CASSLDLAVREQYF.

This clone was found once. CDR3 loop: CASSIWRQGNTEAFF. The CDR3 region has the DNA TGTGCCAGTAGTATCTGGCGACAGGGGAACACTGAAGCTTTCTTT. This chain joins TRBV19 and TRBJ1-1; 7 nucleotides align to TRBD1. Looked up from germline, CDR1 is LNHDA and CDR2 is SQIVND (reference sequence). The CDR3 contains 15 residues. With V trimmed by 3 bases and J by 1 base, 5 bases remained unmatched.

The V gene is TRBV30, the J gene TRBJ1-1; unclear D gene. V was cut by 1 base and J by 10 bases, with 10 bases left in between. This CDR3 comprises 11 residues. The germline V gene has CDR1 GTSNPN and CDR2 SVGIG (reference sequence). The CDR3: CAWSAPTVAFF. The CDR3 nucleotides are TGTGCCTGGAGTGCACCCACGGTAGCTTTCTTT.

The chain recombines TRBV24-1 with TRBJ1-1, with D tentatively TRBD1 (5 bases). V was trimmed by 5 bases and J by 10 bases, leaving 19 bases between them. There are 14 residues in the CDR3. Germline loops: CDR1 KGHDR, CDR2 SFDVKD. As DNA, the CDR3 is TGTGCCACCAGTGGGCAGGGCATATCGGGGGGAGCTTTCTTT. Its translation is CATSGQGISGGAFF.

The CDR3 spells CASSLRTGSYEQYF. The CDR3 nucleotides read TGTGCCAGCAGCTTAAGGACAGGGAGCTACGAGCAGTACTTC. V and J are TRBV7-6 and TRBJ2-7; 8 bases line up with TRBD1. After removal of 2 bases from V and 3 bases from J, the junction contained 3 bases not matched to a gene. This CDR3 comprises 14 residues. Germline assignment: CDR1 SGHVS and CDR2 FNYEAQ. The variable domain in full, completed from reference TRBV7-6 and TRBJ2-7, reads GAGVSQSPRYKVTKRGQDVALRCDPISGHVSLYWYRQALGQGPEFLTYFNYEAQQDKSGLPNDRFSAERPEGSISTLTIQRTEQRDSAMYRCASSLRTGSYEQYFGPGTRLTVT.

The CDR3 DNA sequence: TGTGCCAGCAGTAATGACAGGGTAGGCACTGAAGCTTTCTTT. Translated, it gives CASSNDRVGTEAFF. The genes are TRBV6-5 and TRBJ1-1; the match to TRBD1 covers 7 bases. J was trimmed by 4 bases and V by 5 bases; bases with no gene match: 7. Germline V lookup: CDR1 MNHEY, CDR2 SVGAGI. The CDR3 is 14 amino acids.

This rearrangement joins TRBV5-1 to TRBJ1-2; 9 bases line up with TRBD1. V shed 4 bases and J 7 bases; nucleotides not matched to a gene: 11. The CDR3 contains 15 residues. Germline loops: CDR1 SGHRS, CDR2 YFSETQ. Written as DNA, the CDR3 is TGCGCCAGCAGCCCCGCCGGGGACAGGGTGGCTGGCTACACCTTC. This codes for CASSPAGDRVAGYTF.

V is TRBV19 and J is TRBJ1-3; unclear D gene. Trimming stripped 4 bases from V and 2 bases from J, with 9 bases between. This CDR3 comprises 14 residues. Germline CDR1 and CDR2: LNHDA and SQIVND (reference sequence). The CDR3 loop is CASSTVSTGNTIYF. CDR3 bases: TGTGCCAGTAGTACCGTCAGTACTGGAAACACCATATATTTT. The complete variable domain, with remaining parts taken from reference TRBV19 and TRBJ1-3, reads DGGITQSPKYLFRKEGQNVTLSCEQNLNHDAMYWYRQDPGQGLRLIYYSQIVNDFQKGDIAEGYSVSREKKESFPLTVTSAQKNPTAFYLCASSTVSTGNTIYFGEGSWLTVV.

The chain carries TRBV4-1 and TRBJ1-4, with TRBD1 identical over 9 bases. Per germline, CDR1 MGHRA and CDR2 YSYEKL. Trimming at V came to 3 bases and at J to 7 bases, leaving 3 bases not matched to a gene. This CDR3 spans 14 amino acids. For the CDR3, the DNA is TGCGCCAGCAGCCACGGGACAGGGCGTGAAAAACTGTTTTTT. Residues: CASSHGTGREKLFF.

The chain joins TRBV27 to TRBJ2-3, with 7 bases fitting TRBD2. CDR1 and CDR2 (germline): MNHEY, SMNVEV (reference sequence). The CDR3 is 15 amino acids. J was trimmed by 3 bases and V by 2 bases; bases with no gene match: 5. The CDR3 loop is CASSLGAGATDTQYF. As DNA, the CDR3 is TGTGCCAGCAGTTTAGGGGCGGGAGCAACAGATACGCAGTATTTT.

This clone was counted only a few times. This chain links TRBV10-3 with TRBJ1-5, with D perhaps TRBD1 (5 bases). The CDR3 loop spans 16 amino acids. Trimming removed 0 bases from V and 10 bases from J, with 19 bases in between. CDR1 ENHRY and CDR2 SYGVKD come from the germline V gene. The CDR3 DNA sequence: TGTGCCATCAGTGAGTCCGGCGACGGGGGATTCCTACCCCAGCATTTT. The encoded protein is CAISESGDGGFLPQHF.

This clone came up once. The gene calls are TRBV7-3 and TRBJ2-5; D may be TRBD1 (6 bases). The germline V gene has CDR1 SGHTA and CDR2 FQGTGA. The CDR3 has 13 residues. V shed 4 bases and J shed 5 bases, with 11 bases lying between them. The CDR3 loop reads CASSSQGWETQYF. In nucleotides, the CDR3 is TGTGCCAGCAGCTCACAGGGTTGGGAGACCCAGTACTTC.

The J gene is TRBJ1-6, the V gene TRBV7-3, with 7 bases matching TRBD1. Looked up from germline, CDR1 is SGHTA and CDR2 is FQGTGA. There are 13 residues in the CDR3. J gave up 9 bases and V 5 bases, and 4 bases lay outside the gene matches. The CDR3 sequence is CASSPDRASPLHF. CDR3 in DNA: TGTGCCAGCAGCCCAGACAGGGCTTCACCCCTCCACTTT.

This chain links TRBV4-1 with TRBJ2-3; maybe TRBD1 (5 bases). Trimming took 3 bases from V and 2 from J, leaving 12 bases between them. Germline assignment: CDR1 MGHRA and CDR2 YSYEKL. CDR3 length: 15 amino acids. CDR3 in DNA: TGCGCCAGCAGCCAGACAGCCGGCCCCACAGATACGCAGTATTTT. It codes for CASSQTAGPTDTQYF.